This entry concerns a single T cell receptor (beta chain). The antigen is not known. The sample belongs to a study of naive and memory T cell subsets. Notes on the study in general: The RNA method is potentially sensitive to activation and differentiation changes.

Germline V lookup: CDR1 LGHNA, CDR2 YNFKEQ. The CDR3 runs to 11 residues. V lost 10 bases, J lost 8 bases, and 12 bases lay in between. Ligated cDNA underwent four rounds of PCR with nested alpha and beta constant region primers and SP2. A single record per CDR3 protein comes from TCRdb applying MiXCR to the 5' RACE reads. The sample yields roughly 48,000 distinct CDR3 sequences, 4% to 5% seen once. An oligonucleotide containing a UMI was ligated to the 3' end of TCR cDNA. Whole blood, 2 to 2.5 ml, came from adult healthy volunteers. The sequence was obtained from a female donor in good health. The chain links TRBV4-2 to TRBJ2-1; TRBD1 might be the D (5 bases). CDR3 protein: CATEAGYEQFF. CDR3 bases: TGTGCCACCGAAGCAGGGTATGAGCAGTTCTTC.